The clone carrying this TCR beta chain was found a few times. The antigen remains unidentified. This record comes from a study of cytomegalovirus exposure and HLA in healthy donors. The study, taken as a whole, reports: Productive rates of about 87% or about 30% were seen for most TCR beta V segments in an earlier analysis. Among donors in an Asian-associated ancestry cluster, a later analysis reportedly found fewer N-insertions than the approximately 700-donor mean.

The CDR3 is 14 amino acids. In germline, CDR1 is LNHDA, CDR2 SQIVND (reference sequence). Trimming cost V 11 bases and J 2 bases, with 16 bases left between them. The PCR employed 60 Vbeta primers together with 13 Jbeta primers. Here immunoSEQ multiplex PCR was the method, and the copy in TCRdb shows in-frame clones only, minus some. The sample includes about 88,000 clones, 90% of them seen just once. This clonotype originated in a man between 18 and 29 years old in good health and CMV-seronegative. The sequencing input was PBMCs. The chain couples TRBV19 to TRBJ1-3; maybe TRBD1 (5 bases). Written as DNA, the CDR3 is TGTGCCGGGGGACGGGGAGGACCTGGAAACACCATATATTTT. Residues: CAGGRGGPGNTIYF.